In this sample, the clone carrying this T cell receptor beta chain turned up a few times. This sample was taken from a study of blood T cell repertoires in COVID-19. Study overall: Acute and convalescent COVID-19 specimens originated in the United States, Italy and Spain. In each case, the material was cDNA or gDNA derived from T cells, B-cell-depleted T cells, or PBMCs.

Methods used by the authors: Estimates of nucleated cell counts were drawn from the amplification of reference gene primers. The method was immunoSEQ multiplex PCR; TCRdb's version includes in-frame clones alone and lacks a portion of them. V and J calls and clone size come straight from that table; D and trimming were deduced from the DNA. Of roughly 160,000 clones in the sample, approximately 88% were seen once. With V trimmed by 3 bases and J by 4 bases, 4 bases remained unmatched. The CDR3 has 15 amino acids. Germline V gene sequence: CDR1 MNHEY, CDR2 SMNVEV (reference sequence). This TCR came from a woman aged 55-70 years with acute or convalescent COVID-19. Sequencing input: peripheral blood. V gene TRBV27 combines with J gene TRBJ2-2, with 8 nucleotides matching TRBD1. The CDR3: CASSFWTGITGELFF. In nucleotides, the CDR3 is TGTGCCAGCAGTTTCTGGACAGGGATCACCGGGGAGCTGTTTTTT.